What follows are 9 T cell receptor beta chains derived from one specimen sequenced in a study of CD8 T cells in ankylosing spondylitis. These TCRs' antigens remain unknown. Study-level findings and limits: Fewer than ten highly homologous variants made up a TCR beta motif that seemed to typify ankylosing spondylitis blood.

TCRdb re-called the 5' RACE reads through MiXCR, storing one row per CDR3 protein. The sample consists of a few hundred thousand distinct CDR3 sequences, around 7.9% of them appearing once. The sequencing sample was made of blood, either unsorted or a sorted T cell fraction (not recorded which). The receptors were sampled from a male donor with ankylosing spondylitis.

This clonotype was seen repeatedly, ten times or more. The V call is TRBV28, the J call TRBJ2-7; the D gene is possibly TRBD2 (6 bases). The CDR3 spans 13 residues. Germline values: CDR1 MDHEN, CDR2 SYDVKM. Deletions cut 8 bases from V and 0 bases from J, with 11 bases between. CDR3 coding DNA: TGTGCCAGCGCGGGGTACCCCTCCTACGAGCAGTACTTC. Encoded protein: CASAGYPSYEQYF.

Many counts were recorded for this clonotype. V and J are TRBV7-8 and TRBJ1-2; TRBD1 agrees at 7 bases. Germline assignment: CDR1 SGHVS and CDR2 FQNEAQ. CDR3 length equals 18 residues. J lost 0 bases, V lost 5 bases, and 15 bases had no gene match. The CDR3 coding sequence is TGTGCCAGCAGCCCGACAGGGAACAGTATCGGGGCTAACTATGGCTACACCTTC. Protein sequence: CASSPTGNSIGANYGYTF.

In its sample, this clonotype was seen many times. CDR3 in DNA: TGTGCCAGCAGTTACTCCGAAGGTCATAATTCACCCCTCCACTTT. Protein: CASSYSEGHNSPLHF. V gene TRBV6-5 combines with J gene TRBJ1-6; unclear D gene. The CDR3 runs 15 residues. The V gene lost 0 bases and the J gene lost 5 bases, with 8 bases spanning the gap. CDR1 is MNHEY and CDR2 is SVGAGI in the germline V gene.

This clonotype occurred many times. The chain links TRBV3-1 to TRBJ2-4; 8 bases map to TRBD1. CDR1 is LGHDT, CDR2 YNNKEL, per germline (reference sequence). The CDR3 totals 15 residues. The J segment lost 6 bases and the V segment lost 4 bases, leaving 8 bases of the junction unmatched. CDR3 sequence: CASSLDRGGGNIQYF. The CDR3 nucleotides are TGTGCCAGCAGCCTAGACAGGGGAGGCGGAAACATTCAGTACTTC.

This clonotype turned up a few times. V gene TRBV28 combines with J gene TRBJ1-1; no definite D call. CDR3 size: 14 residues. Germline V gene data show CDR1 as MDHEN and CDR2 as SYDVKM. V was clipped by 5 bases and J by 5 bases, with 15 bases between them. Here the CDR3 DNA reads TGTGCCAGCAGTCCCAACACCGCCTGGACTGAAGCTTTCTTT. It specifies CASSPNTAWTEAFF.

This clonotype was counted many times. The chain couples TRBV7-9 to TRBJ1-1, with D perhaps matching TRBD1 (6 bases). CDR1 and CDR2 from the germline V gene are SEHNR and FQNEAQ (reference sequence). V was trimmed by 5 bases and J by 5 bases, leaving 18 bases between them. CDR3 length: 15 residues. The CDR3 loop reads CASSQRTVLGTEAFF. Written as DNA, the CDR3 is TGTGCCAGCAGCCAACGGACAGTCCTCGGGACTGAAGCTTTCTTT. The variable domain in full, with the rest retrieved from reference TRBV7-9 and TRBJ1-1, is DTGVSQNPRHKITKRGQNVTFRCDPISEHNRLYWYRQTLGQGPEFLTYFQNEAQLEKSRLLSDRFSAERPKGSFSTLEIQRTEQGDSAMYLCASSQRTVLGTEAFFGQGTRLTVV.

Only a few counts were recorded for this clonotype. The V call is TRBV5-5, the J call TRBJ1-2; D is possibly TRBD1 (6 bases). Germline V gene sequence: CDR1 SGHKS, CDR2 YYEKEE (reference sequence). V was clipped by 2 bases and J by 7 bases, with 12 bases between them. There are 13 residues in the CDR3. This chain's CDR3 is CASSLQGFGGYTF. Here the CDR3 DNA reads TGTGCCAGCAGCTTACAGGGTTTTGGTGGCTACACCTTC.

This clonotype appeared many times. This chain joins TRBV6-2 or TRBV6-3 and TRBJ2-2, with D perhaps TRBD1 (5 bases). The V end lost 4 bases, the J end lost 11 bases, and 14 bases lay between the germline ends. CDR3 length equals 13 residues. Germline V lookup: CDR1 MNHEY, CDR2 SVGEGT. The CDR3 nucleotides are TGTGCCAGCAGTTCCCTGACAGAACTTGAGCTGTTTTTT. Its protein is CASSSLTELELFF.

In this sample, this clonotype turned up many times. The CDR3 DNA is TGTGCCAGCAGCTTGGGGGTGAACTACAATGAGCAGTTCTTC. Protein: CASSLGVNYNEQFF. The chain couples TRBV5-6 to TRBJ2-1; D gene unclear. V lost 0 bases and J lost 3, with 7 bases in between. Germline-derived CDR1 and CDR2 are SGHDT and YYEEEE. The CDR3 runs 14 residues.